The 13 T cell receptor beta chains below were found in one sample sequenced in a study of shared clonotypes between healthy human individuals. Measured with immunoSEQ multiplex PCR; TCRdb has only the in-frame clones, and not every one. The table includes about a million clones, 70% to 85% detected once. The sequenced sample was memory CD4+ T cells from PBMCs. This sample's subset: CD45RA-negative fraction. These receptor sequences come from a man younger than 35 in good health. Some clones in this sample may be carry-over from other donors' samples.

This sequence joins TRBV10-3 and TRBJ1-1, with a possible D match to TRBD1 (6 bases). Germline V CDR1 and CDR2: ENHRY, SYGVKD. The CDR3 extends over 14 amino acids. V lost 2 bases, J lost 3 bases, and 10 bases lay in between. CDR3 loop: CAISETGMDTEAFF. The DNA for the CDR3 is TGTGCCATCAGTGAGACAGGGATGGACACTGAAGCTTTCTTT.

This clone was counted between two and nine times. J is TRBJ1-2 and V is TRBV9; TRBD1 matches 11 bases. CDR1 and CDR2 (germline): SGDLS, YYNGEE. Trimming took 3 bases from V and 3 from J; bases not matched to a gene: 4. There are 15 residues in the CDR3. In nucleotides, the CDR3 is TGTGCCAGCAGCGAGGGGACAGGGGGTTACTATGGCTACACCTTC. Protein: CASSEGTGGYYGYTF.

J is TRBJ2-7 and V is TRBV4-2; TRBD2 matches 8 bases. There are 14 residues in the CDR3. V was pared by 3 bases and J by 3 bases, with 4 bases of the junction left unmatched. From germline, CDR1 is LGHNA and CDR2 YNFKEQ. The CDR3 reads CASSQSGRVYEQYF. CDR3 DNA sequence: TGTGCCAGCAGCCAGAGCGGGAGAGTCTACGAGCAGTACTTC.

This chain uses TRBV9 with TRBJ2-1, with 10 nucleotides matching TRBD1. Germline V gene lookup returns CDR1 SGDLS and CDR2 YYNGEE. The CDR3 is 17 amino acids. Trimming cost V 0 bases and J 9 bases; bases outside gene matches: 12. The CDR3 DNA follows: TGTGCCAGCAGCGTAGGGTACGGAGACAGGGGGCAGAGTGAGCAGTTCTTC. Its translation is CASSVGYGDRGQSEQFF.

The chain joins TRBV12-5 to TRBJ2-5, with 11 bases matching TRBD2. Trimming at V came to 4 bases and at J to 4 bases, leaving 5 bases not matched to a gene. CDR3 size: 15 residues. The germline V gene encodes CDR1 LGHNT and CDR2 FRNRAP. In DNA form, the CDR3 reads TGTGCTAGTGGTTCGAGTAGCGGGAGGGGAGAGACCCAGTACTTC. Translation gives CASGSSSGRGETQYF. Full variable domain (remainder filled in from reference TRBV12-5 and TRBJ2-5): DARVTQTPRHKVTEMGQEVTMRCQPILGHNTVFWYRQTMMQGLELLAYFRNRAPLDDSGMPKDRFSAEMPDATLATLKIQPSEPRDSAVYFCASGSSSGRGETQYFGPGTRLLVL.

This chain uses TRBV6-5 with TRBJ1-2; D is possibly TRBD1 (6 bases). The CDR3 is 13 residues long. Germline V CDR1 and CDR2: MNHEY, SVGAGI. V dropped 7 bases and J dropped 2 bases, with 11 bases sitting between them. CDR3 residues: CASTRGQNYGYTF. The CDR3 coding sequence is TGTGCCAGCACTCGGGGGCAGAACTATGGCTACACCTTC.

The gene calls are TRBV4-1 and TRBJ1-4; no clear D. Trimming stripped 4 bases from V and 2 bases from J, with 14 bases between. The CDR3 contains 16 residues. From germline, CDR1 is MGHRA and CDR2 YSYEKL. This CDR3 is CASSRSLGWTNEKLFF. The CDR3 DNA follows: TGCGCCAGCAGCCGCAGTCTAGGGTGGACTAATGAAAAACTGTTTTTT.

This sequence joins TRBV19 and TRBJ1-5, with D hard to call. V was cut by 6 bases and J by 3 bases, with 18 bases left in between. The CDR3 runs to 16 residues. Germline loops: CDR1 LNHDA, CDR2 SQIVND (reference sequence). CDR3 nucleotide sequence: TGTGCCAGTAGGAACAGAGACGGGCACGACAATCAGCCCCAGCATTTT. This gives the protein CASRNRDGHDNQPQHF.

This clone came up once. The chain combines TRBV7-2 with TRBJ1-2, with TRBD1 matching 9 bases. Per the germline V gene, CDR1 is SGHTA and CDR2 is FQGNSA. The ends lost 5 bases at V and 3 bases at J; junction bases unmatched: 4. The CDR3 runs 14 residues. CDR3 coding DNA: TGTGCCAGCAGCGGCTGGACAGGGGACTATGGCTACACCTTC. Protein product: CASSGWTGDYGYTF.

This sequence joins TRBV5-6 and TRBJ1-5, with 8 bases lining up with TRBD1. The CDR3 sequence is 16 residues long. In germline, CDR1 is SGHDT, CDR2 YYEEEE. The junction had 6 bases not matched to a gene; V was cut back by 2 bases and J by 2 bases. CDR3 nucleotides: TGTGCCAGCAGCTTAAGGCGGGGACAGGGCAATCAGCCCCAGCATTTT. Translated: CASSLRRGQGNQPQHF. Filled out from reference TRBV5-6 and TRBJ1-5, the complete variable domain reads DAGVTQSPTHLIKTRGQQVTLRCSPKSGHDTVSWYQQALGQGPQFIFQYYEEEERQRGNFPDRFSGHQFPNYSSELNVNALLLGDSALYLCASSLRRGQGNQPQHFGDGTRLSIL.

Of note for this clone: This sample includes further DNA sequences coding for the same CDR3. The V and J genes are TRBV27 and TRBJ1-1; D uncertain. The CDR3 contains 12 residues. Germline-derived CDR1 and CDR2 are MNHEY and SMNVEV (reference sequence). V was cut by 6 bases and J by 5 bases, with 10 bases left in between. CDR3 nucleotide sequence: TGTGCCAGCAGCCGTGTTGGGACTGAAGCTTTCTTT. This codes for CASSRVGTEAFF.

On this clone itself: The sample contains more than one DNA sequence encoding this CDR3. The chain couples TRBV18 to TRBJ2-3, with no clear D. Germline CDR1 and CDR2: KGHSH and LQKENI. The CDR3 runs 11 residues. Trimming cost V 6 bases and J 4 bases, with 5 bases left between them. The CDR3: CASSPSDTQYF. The DNA of the CDR3 is TGTGCCAGCTCTCCATCAGATACGCAGTATTTT.

For this clone: It may be a read error: a sequence one base away is much more abundant. Because the CDR3 is missing its conserved closing phenylalanine or tryptophan, this is likely a read error. This chain links TRBV15 with TRBJ1-1, with no clear D. V dropped 4 bases and J dropped 3 bases, with 6 bases sitting between them. This CDR3 spans 12 amino acids. Germline V gene data show CDR1 as LNHNV and CDR2 as YYDKDF (reference sequence). The CDR3 region is CATSKGYTEAFL. The CDR3 DNA reads as TGTGCCACCAGCAAGGGATACACTGAAGCTTTCCTT.